The source of this T cell receptor beta chain is a study of OX40 agonist ivuxolimab in advanced cancers. The CDR3 contains 16 residues. The germline CDR1 and CDR2 sequences are SGHVT and SQSDAQ. J gave up 2 bases and V 6 bases, and 13 bases lay outside the gene matches. Method: immunoSEQ multiplex PCR; TCRdb's copy keeps in-frame clones and lacks some. Of some 45,000 clones detected, 80% to 90% appear once; the ten largest clones hold approximately 5%. This sequence joins TRBV7-4 and TRBJ2-7, with TRBD2 identical over 7 bases. This material consisted of CD4+ or CD8+ T cells sorted from blood, taken in a trial of the OX40 agonist ivuxolimab. This sequence was found in an adult with an advanced solid tumor such as melanoma, head and neck, liver or kidney cancer. CDR3 residues: CASRPGGQGLAYEQYF. The CDR3 DNA sequence: TGTGCCAGCAGACCGGGGGGTCAGGGCCTAGCCTACGAGCAGTACTTC.